This TCR beta chain was sequenced during a study of cytomegalovirus exposure and HLA in healthy donors. Points from the study as a whole: TCR sequences were mostly rare, though some public TCRs occurred in many donors.

The V gene end was trimmed by 4 bases and the J gene end by 2 bases; junction bases not matched to a gene: 4. Germline V lookup: CDR1 SNHLY, CDR2 FYNNEI. The CDR3 contains 15 residues. In this sample, this clone turned up a few times. What it recognizes is unknown. Both 60 Vbeta primers and 13 Jbeta primers went into the PCR. Authors' methods: Later work found 65 million to 85 million unique TCR beta chains, with about 10 million shared. The table came from immunoSEQ multiplex PCR; TCRdb's copy has only in-frame clones and leaves some out. V and J calls plus clone size are reproduced from that table; the DNA served to infer D and trimming. The sample carries 150,000 or so clones, less than 10% recorded once.

The clonotype originates from a man aged 50 to 59 in good health and CMV-seronegative. Sequenced sample: PBMCs. The chain is built from TRBV2 and TRBJ1-4; TRBD1 aligns across 7 bases. The CDR3 sequence: CASSAQTGTNEKLFF. The DNA for the CDR3 is TGTGCCAGCAGTGCACAGACAGGGACTAATGAAAAACTGTTTTTT.